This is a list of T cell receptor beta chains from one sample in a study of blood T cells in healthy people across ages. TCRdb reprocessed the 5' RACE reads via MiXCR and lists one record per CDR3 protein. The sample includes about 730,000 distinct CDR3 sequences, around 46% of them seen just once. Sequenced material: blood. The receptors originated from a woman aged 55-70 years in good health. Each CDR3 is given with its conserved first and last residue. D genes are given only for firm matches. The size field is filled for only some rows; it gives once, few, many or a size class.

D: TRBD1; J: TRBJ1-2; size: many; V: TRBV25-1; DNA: TGTGCCAGCAGTAAAGGACAGGGAGGCGGCTACACCTTC; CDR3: CASSKGQGGGYTF
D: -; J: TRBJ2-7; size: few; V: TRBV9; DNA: TGTGCCAGCAGCGTAGGTAGCAGCAGCTCCTACGAGCAGTACTTC; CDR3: CASSVGSSSSYEQYF
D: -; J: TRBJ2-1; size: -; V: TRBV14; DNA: TGTGCCAGCAGCCAGGGGGCGGACAATGGGCAGTTCTTC; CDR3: CASSQGADNGQFF
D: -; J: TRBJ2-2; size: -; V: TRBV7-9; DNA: TGTGCCAGCAGCTTACAGGGACTTTCGACGAACACCGGGGAGCTGTTTTTT; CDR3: CASSLQGLSTNTGELFF
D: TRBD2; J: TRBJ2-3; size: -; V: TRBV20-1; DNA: TGCAGTGCTAGACTACTAAGCGGGGGGCAGACGCAGTATTTT; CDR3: CSARLLSGGQTQYF
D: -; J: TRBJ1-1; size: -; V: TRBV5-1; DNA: TGCGCCAGCAGCTTCCTGAACAGGGACAACACTGAAGCTTTCTTT; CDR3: CASSFLNRDNTEAFF
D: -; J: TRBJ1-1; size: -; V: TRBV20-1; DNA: TGCAGTGCTAGTATACAGGGAGACACTGAAGCTTTCTTT; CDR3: CSASIQGDTEAFF
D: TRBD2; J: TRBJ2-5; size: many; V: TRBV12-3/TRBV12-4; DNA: TGTGCCAGCAGTGAGGAAATAGCGGGAGGGCCAGAGACCCAGTACTTC; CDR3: CASSEEIAGGPETQYF
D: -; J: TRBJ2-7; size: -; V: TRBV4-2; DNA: TGTGCCAGCAGCCCAGCCACGGCTAGATCCTACGAGCAGTACTTC; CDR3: CASSPATARSYEQYF
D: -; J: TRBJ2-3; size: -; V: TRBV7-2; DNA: TGTGCCAGCAGCTTAGCCGGGGGCAGACACACAGATACGCAGTATTTT; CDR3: CASSLAGGRHTDTQYF
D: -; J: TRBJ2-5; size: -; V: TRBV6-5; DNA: TGTGCCAGCAAAAGTTATCTTTCAGGGGCGCGAGCGACCCAGTACTTC; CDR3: CASKSYLSGARATQYF
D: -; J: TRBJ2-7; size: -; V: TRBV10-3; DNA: TGTGCCATCAGTGAAGGAGCAGGCTACTCCTACGAGCAGTACTTC; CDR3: CAISEGAGYSYEQYF
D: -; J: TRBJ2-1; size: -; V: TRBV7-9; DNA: TGTGCCAGCAGCTTAGTCCAGGCAGCCCAGCAGTTCTTC; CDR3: CASSLVQAAQQFF
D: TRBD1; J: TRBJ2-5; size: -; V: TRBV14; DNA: TGTGCCAGCAGCCGAACCGGGACAGGCCTGTTTAAGCAGTACTTC; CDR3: CASSRTGTGLFKQYF
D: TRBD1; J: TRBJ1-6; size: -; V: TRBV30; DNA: TGTGCCTGGACTGAGGGACAGCCTGATAATTCACCCCTCCACTTT; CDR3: CAWTEGQPDNSPLHF
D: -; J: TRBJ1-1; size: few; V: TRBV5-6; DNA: TGTGCCAGCAGCTTAATGGAGACTGAAGCTTTCTTT; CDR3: CASSLMETEAFF
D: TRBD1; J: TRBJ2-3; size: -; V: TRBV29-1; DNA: TGCAGCTCCGACCCCGGGACAGGGGTTAACACAGATACGCAGTATTTT; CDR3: CSSDPGTGVNTDTQYF
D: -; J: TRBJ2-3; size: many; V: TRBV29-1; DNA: TGCAGCGTCGACAACACAAAAACGCAGTATTTT; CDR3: CSVDNTKTQYF
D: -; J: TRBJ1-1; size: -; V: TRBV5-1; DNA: TGCGCCAGCAGCTTGGCGGGGGCGCGGGATACTGAAGCTTTCTTT; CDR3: CASSLAGARDTEAFF
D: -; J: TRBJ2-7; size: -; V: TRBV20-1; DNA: TGCAGTGCTAGTGGTCTAGGGGCCTACGAGCAGTACTTC; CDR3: CSASGLGAYEQYF
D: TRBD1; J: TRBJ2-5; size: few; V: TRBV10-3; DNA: TGTGCCATCAGAGGACAGGGCGGCGAGACCCAGTACTTC; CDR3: CAIRGQGGETQYF
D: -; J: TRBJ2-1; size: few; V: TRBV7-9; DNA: TGTGCCAGCAGCGACAATTTTCAGGGGGGGGTTAATGAGCAGTTCTTC; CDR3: CASSDNFQGGVNEQFF
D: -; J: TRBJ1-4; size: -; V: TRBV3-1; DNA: TGTGCCAGCAGCCAAGATAGTGGAGGGAACAAACTGTTTTTT; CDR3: CASSQDSGGNKLFF
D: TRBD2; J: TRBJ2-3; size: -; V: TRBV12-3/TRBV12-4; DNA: TGTGCCAGCGGGAGGGAAGTCACAGATACGCAGTATTTT; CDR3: CASGREVTDTQYF
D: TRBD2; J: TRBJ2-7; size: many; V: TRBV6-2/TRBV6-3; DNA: TGTGCCAGCAGTTACACCCGGAGGACTAGCGGGAGGGTTACTGAAGAGCAGTACTTC; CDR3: CASSYTRRTSGRVTEEQYF
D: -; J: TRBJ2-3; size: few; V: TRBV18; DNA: TGTGCCAGCTCACCCCGCTTTCCAGATACGCAGTATTTT; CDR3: CASSPRFPDTQYF
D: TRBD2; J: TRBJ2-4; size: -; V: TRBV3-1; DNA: TGTGCCAGCAGCGGACCGGGACTAGCGGGGGCCCCCGAGGACATTCAGTACTTC; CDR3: CASSGPGLAGAPEDIQYF
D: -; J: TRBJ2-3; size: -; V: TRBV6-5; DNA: TGTGCCAGCAGTTACTCTATTGCGGGATTGACAGATACGCAGTATTTT; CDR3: CASSYSIAGLTDTQYF
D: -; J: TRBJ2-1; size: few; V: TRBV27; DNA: TGTGCCAGCAGTCCCCGCAGAATGAATGAGCAGTTCTTC; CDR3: CASSPRRMNEQFF
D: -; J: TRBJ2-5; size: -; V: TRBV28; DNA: TGTGCCAGCTTTCAAGAGACCCAGTACTTC; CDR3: CASFQETQYF
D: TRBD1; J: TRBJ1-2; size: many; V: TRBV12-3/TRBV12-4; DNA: TGTGCCAGCAGTCCCCGACAGGGGGGAGGCTACACCTTC; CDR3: CASSPRQGGGYTF
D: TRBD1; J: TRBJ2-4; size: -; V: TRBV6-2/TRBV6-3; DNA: TGTGCCAGCAGTTTCGACAGGGAACAGAAAAACATTCAGTACTTC; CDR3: CASSFDREQKNIQYF
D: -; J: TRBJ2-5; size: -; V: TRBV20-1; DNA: TGCAGTGCCCAGGGTGGGAAAGAGACCCAGTACTTC; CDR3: CSAQGGKETQYF
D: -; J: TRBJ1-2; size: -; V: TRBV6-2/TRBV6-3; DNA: TGTGCCAGTTTGACAGGCCTTAACTATGGCTACACCTTC; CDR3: CASLTGLNYGYTF
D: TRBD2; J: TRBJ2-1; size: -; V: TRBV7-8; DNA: TGTGCCAGCAGCTTAGAACAGCGGGAGGCCCTTCCATGTAAGCAGTTCTTC; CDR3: CASSLEQREALPCKQFF
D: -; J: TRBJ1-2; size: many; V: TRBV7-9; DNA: TGTGCCAGCAGCCAACAAGCGGGGCTATTCTCCTATGGCTACACCTTC; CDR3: CASSQQAGLFSYGYTF
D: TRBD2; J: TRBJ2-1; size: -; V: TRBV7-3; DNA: TGTGCCAGCAGCTTTGGGCCCGGCGGGAGCTCCTACAATGAGCAGTTCTTC; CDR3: CASSFGPGGSSYNEQFF
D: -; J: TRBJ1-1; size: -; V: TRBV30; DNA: TGTGCCCGGACCCGACAGTTGAACACTGAAGCTTTCTTT; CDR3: CARTRQLNTEAFF
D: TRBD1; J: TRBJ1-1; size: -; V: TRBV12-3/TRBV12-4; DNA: TGTGCCAGCAAGCGGACAGGGACGGGCGAAATGAACACTGAAGCTTTCTTT; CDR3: CASKRTGTGEMNTEAFF
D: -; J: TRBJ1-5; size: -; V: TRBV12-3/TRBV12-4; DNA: TGTGCCAGCAGTTTTGGGGACAAAAATAGCAATCAGCCCCAGCATTTT; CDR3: CASSFGDKNSNQPQHF
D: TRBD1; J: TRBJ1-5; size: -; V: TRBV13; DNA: TGTGCCAGCAGCCTAGGACAGGTGGGGCAGCCCCAGCATTTT; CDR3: CASSLGQVGQPQHF
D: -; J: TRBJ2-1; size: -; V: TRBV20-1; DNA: TGCAGTGCTAGAGATCGGGCTGAGCAGTTCTTC; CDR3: CSARDRAEQFF
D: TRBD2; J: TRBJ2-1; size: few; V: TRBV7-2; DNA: TGTGCCAGCAGCAAGGGACTAGCGGGGGGGAGCTCCTACAATGAGCAGTTCTTC; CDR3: CASSKGLAGGSSYNEQFF
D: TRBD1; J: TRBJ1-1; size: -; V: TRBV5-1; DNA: TGCGCCAGCAGCATAAGACAGGGTTTGACTGAAGCTTTCTTT; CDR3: CASSIRQGLTEAFF
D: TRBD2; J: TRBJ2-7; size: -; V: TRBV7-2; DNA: TGTGCCAGCAGCTTAGGAACCGGGAGGAGCCCCTACGAGCAGTACTTC; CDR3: CASSLGTGRSPYEQYF
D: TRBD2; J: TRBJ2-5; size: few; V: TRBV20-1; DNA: TGCAGTGCTAGAGGGGCGTCGGGAGGGCCCCAAGAGACCCAGTACTTC; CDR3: CSARGASGGPQETQYF
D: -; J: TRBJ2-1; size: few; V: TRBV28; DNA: TGTGCCAGCAGTTCGGCCGCGGGGCCCTTCTACAATGAGCAGTTCTTC; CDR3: CASSSAAGPFYNEQFF
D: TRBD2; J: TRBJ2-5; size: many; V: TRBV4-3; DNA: TGCGCCAGCAGCCAAGATGTAGCGGGAGCGGGAGAGACCCAGTACTTC; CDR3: CASSQDVAGAGETQYF
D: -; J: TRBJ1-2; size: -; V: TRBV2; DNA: TGTGCCAGCAGTGCCCCGGGGAAGAATGGCTACACCTTC; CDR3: CASSAPGKNGYTF
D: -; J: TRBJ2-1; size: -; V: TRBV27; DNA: TGTGCCAGCAGGTACGGGAGCACCTACAATGAGCAGTTCTTC; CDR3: CASRYGSTYNEQFF